This T cell receptor (beta chain) was documented in a study of cytomegalovirus exposure and HLA in healthy donors. Primers included in the PCR were 60 Vbeta and 13 Jbeta primers. Using immunoSEQ multiplex PCR, the repertoire was profiled, and TCRdb retains in-frame clones only, with some absent. The data show approximately 190,000 clones, 81% seen once. The J segment lost 7 bases and the V segment lost 2 bases, leaving 6 bases of the junction unmatched. The CDR3 contains 15 residues. Germline assignment: CDR1 SGHNT and CDR2 YYREEE (reference sequence). Sequencing used PBMCs. The sequence was obtained from a man aged 50 to 60 in good health and CMV-seronegative. This sequence joins TRBV5-4 and TRBJ2-1; 10 positions match TRBD2. The CDR3 region has the DNA TGTGCCAGCAGCTTTAGCGGGGGGATCGGAAATGAGCAGTTCTTC. Translation: CASSFSGGIGNEQFF.